This T cell receptor beta chain emerged from a study of T cell repertoires in cytomegalovirus infection. General observations from the study: In two of eight donors, the top clonotype was HLA-C-restricted CMV-specific. The cumulative frequency of public TCR beta families identified carriers of CMV plus the relevant HLA.

This CDR3 spans 16 amino acids. CDR1 SSHAT and CDR2 FNYEAQ come from the germline V gene (reference sequence). With regard to this clonotype: Antigen specificity is unknown. The germline gene is not matched at one end of the junction; a read error may be the cause.

TCRdb passed the reads through MiXCR, listing each CDR3 protein once. The table has 450,000 to 650,000 distinct CDR3 sequences, about a quarter seen once. Sequenced material: PBMCs. The receptor comes from a human donor in good health (CMV status not recorded). Some clones in this sample may be carry-over from other donors' samples. V gene TRBV7-7 combines with J gene TRBJ2-2, with D perhaps TRBD1 or TRBD2 (6 bases each). The CDR3 DNA is TGTGCTAGCAGCTCGGCCTGGGGGGCTAACACCGGGGAGCTGTTTTTT. Protein product: CASSSAWGANTGELFF.